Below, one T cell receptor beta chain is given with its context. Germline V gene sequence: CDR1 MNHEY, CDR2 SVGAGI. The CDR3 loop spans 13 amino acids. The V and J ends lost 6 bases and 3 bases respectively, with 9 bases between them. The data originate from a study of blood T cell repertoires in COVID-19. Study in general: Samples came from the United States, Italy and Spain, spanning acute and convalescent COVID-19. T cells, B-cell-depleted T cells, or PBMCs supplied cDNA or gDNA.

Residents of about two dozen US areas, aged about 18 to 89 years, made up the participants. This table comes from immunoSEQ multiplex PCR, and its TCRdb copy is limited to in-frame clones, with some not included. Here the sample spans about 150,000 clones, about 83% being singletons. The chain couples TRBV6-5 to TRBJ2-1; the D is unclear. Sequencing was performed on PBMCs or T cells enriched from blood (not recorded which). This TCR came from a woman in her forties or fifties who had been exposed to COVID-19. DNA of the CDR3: TGTGCCAGCAGCCTCTTCTACTACAATGAGCAGTTCTTC. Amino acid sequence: CASSLFYYNEQFF.